This T cell receptor beta chain was retrieved from a study of T-cell reconstitution after alpha-beta-depleted transplantation in children. This clonotype was recorded many times. Unique molecular identifiers featured in how the TCRbeta library was prepared. TCRdb reanalysed the PCR reads using MiXCR and keeps one entry per CDR3 protein. The sample carries approximately 170,000 distinct CDR3 sequences, 11% recorded once. The germline V gene encodes CDR1 SGHDN and CDR2 FVKESK. This CDR3 is 16 amino acids long. Unmatched junction bases numbered 8, after V lost 1 base and J lost 4 bases. The genes are TRBV14 and TRBJ2-5; 8 nucleotides match TRBD1. This receptor was obtained from a boy between 2 and 10 years old with acute myeloid leukemia, due to receive a stem cell transplant. The specimen was PBMCs, collected before TCRalphabeta/CD19-depleted stem cell transplant. The CDR3 DNA sequence: TGTGCCAGCAGCCAAGTAGGGACAGGACCGTCAGAGACCCAGTACTTC. Protein sequence: CASSQVGTGPSETQYF.